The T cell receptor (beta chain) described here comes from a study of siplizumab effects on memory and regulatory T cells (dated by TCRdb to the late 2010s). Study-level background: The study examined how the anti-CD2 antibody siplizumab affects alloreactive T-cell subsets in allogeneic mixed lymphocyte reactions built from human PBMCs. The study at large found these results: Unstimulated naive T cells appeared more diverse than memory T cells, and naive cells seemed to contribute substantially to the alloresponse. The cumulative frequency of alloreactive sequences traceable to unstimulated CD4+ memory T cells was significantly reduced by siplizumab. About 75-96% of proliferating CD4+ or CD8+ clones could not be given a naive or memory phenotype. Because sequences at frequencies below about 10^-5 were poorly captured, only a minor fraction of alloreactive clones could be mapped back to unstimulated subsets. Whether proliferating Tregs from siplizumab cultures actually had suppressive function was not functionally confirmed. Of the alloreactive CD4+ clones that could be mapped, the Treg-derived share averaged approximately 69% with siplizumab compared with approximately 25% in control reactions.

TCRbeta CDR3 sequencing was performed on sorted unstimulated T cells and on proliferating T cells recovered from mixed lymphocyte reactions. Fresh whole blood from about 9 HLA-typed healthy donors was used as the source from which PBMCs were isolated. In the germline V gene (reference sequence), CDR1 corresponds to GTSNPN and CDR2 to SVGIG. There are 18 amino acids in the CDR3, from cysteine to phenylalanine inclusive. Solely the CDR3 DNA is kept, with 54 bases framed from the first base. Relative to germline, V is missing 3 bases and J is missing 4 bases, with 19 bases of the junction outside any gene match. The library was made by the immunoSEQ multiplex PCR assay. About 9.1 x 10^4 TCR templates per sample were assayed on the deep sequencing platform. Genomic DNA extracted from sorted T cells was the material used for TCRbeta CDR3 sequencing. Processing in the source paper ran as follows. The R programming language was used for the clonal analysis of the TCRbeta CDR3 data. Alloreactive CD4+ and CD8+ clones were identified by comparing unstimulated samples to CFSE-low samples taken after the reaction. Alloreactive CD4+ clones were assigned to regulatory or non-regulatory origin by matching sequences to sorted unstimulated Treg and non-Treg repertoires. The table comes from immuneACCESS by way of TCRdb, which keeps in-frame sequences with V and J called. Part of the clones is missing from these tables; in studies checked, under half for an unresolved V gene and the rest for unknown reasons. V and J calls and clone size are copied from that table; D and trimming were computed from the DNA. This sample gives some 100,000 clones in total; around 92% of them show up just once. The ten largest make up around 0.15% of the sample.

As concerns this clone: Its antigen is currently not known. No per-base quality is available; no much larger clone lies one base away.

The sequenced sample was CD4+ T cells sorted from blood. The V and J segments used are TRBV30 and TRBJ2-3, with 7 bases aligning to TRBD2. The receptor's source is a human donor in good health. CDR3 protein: CAWSKLGDPSGAPDTQYF. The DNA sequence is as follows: TGTGCCTGGAGCAAGCTAGGGGATCCCAGCGGGGCCCCAGATACGCAGTATTTT.